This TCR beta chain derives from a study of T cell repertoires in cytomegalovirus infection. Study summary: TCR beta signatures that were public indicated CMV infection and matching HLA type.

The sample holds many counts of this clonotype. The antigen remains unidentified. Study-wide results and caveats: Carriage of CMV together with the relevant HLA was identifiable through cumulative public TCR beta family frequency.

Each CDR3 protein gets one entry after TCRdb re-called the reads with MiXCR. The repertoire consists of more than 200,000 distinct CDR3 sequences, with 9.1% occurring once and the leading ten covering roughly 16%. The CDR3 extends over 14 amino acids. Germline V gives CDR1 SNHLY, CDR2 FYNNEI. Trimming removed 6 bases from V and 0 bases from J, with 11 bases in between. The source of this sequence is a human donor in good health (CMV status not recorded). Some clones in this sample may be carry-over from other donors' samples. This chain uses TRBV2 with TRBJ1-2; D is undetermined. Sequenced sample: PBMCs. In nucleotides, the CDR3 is TGTGCCAGCAGGTCGACGGTGTCTAACTATGGCTACACCTTC. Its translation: CASRSTVSNYGYTF.